This record looks at one TCR beta chain sequence and its context. Its antigen is currently unknown. Assay: immunoSEQ multiplex PCR; the TCRdb copy retains only in-frame clones and omits some. The sample records approximately 59,000 clones, 92% being singletons. The source of the sample is a study of cytomegalovirus exposure and HLA in healthy donors. Turning to the study itself: The roughly 130 validation repertoires used the same platform as the 666 first-cohort repertoires, a later analysis reported.

The germline V gene encodes CDR1 MNHEY and CDR2 SVGAGI. This CDR3 spans 14 amino acids. Trimming removed 4 bases at V and 5 bases at J, with 12 bases between. Study-wide points: Subsequent analysis revealed that first-cohort TCR clusters tended to co-occur in the 120 or so validation repertoires. Reports indicated that the classifier achieved high specificity and sensitivity in diagnosing cytomegalovirus status. Rare TCR sequences dominated, though some public TCRs recurred in many donors.

This clonotype originated in a man between 18 and 29 years old in good health and CMV-seropositive. This chain connects TRBV6-5 to TRBJ2-1, with D tentatively TRBD2 (6 bases). Source material: PBMCs. CDR3 DNA: TGTGCCAGCAGTTCACTAGGCGGGGACAATGAGCAGTTCTTC. Amino acid sequence: CASSSLGGDNEQFF.